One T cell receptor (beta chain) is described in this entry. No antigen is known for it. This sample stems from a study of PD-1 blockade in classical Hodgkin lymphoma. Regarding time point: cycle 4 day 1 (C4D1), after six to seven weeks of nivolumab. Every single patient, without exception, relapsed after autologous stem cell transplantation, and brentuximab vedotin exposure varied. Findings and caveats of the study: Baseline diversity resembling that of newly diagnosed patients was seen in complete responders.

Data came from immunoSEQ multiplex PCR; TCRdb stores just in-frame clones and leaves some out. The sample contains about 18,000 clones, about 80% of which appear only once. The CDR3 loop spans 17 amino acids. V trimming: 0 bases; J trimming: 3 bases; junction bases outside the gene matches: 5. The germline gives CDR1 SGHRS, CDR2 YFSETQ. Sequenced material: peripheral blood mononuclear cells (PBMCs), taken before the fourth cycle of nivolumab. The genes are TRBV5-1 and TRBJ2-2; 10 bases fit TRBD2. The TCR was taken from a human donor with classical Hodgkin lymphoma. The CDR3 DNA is TGCGCCAGCAGCTTGGCTAGCGGGGGAGGTTACACCGGGGAGCTGTTTTTT. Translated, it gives CASSLASGGGYTGELFF.